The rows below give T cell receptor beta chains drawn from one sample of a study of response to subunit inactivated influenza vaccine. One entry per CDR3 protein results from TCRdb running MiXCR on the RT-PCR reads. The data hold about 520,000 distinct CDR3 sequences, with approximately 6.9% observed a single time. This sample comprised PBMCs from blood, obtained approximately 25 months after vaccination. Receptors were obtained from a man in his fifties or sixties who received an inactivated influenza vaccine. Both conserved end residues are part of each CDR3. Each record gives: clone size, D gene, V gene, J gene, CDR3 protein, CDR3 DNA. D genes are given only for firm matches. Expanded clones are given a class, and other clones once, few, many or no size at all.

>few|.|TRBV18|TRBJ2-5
CASSPPIGSIQETQYF
TGTGCCAGCTCACCCCCGATCGGCAGCATCCAAGAGACCCAGTACTTC
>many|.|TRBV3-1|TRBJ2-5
CASSRPSGSRETQYF
TGTGCCAGCAGCCGGCCCTCGGGGAGTCGAGAGACCCAGTACTTC
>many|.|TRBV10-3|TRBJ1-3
CASRAGPDSGNTIYF
TGTGCCTCGAGAGCAGGGCCCGACTCTGGAAACACCATATATTTT
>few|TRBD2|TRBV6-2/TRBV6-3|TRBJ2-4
CASSYSIILAGGSAKNIQYF
TGTGCCAGCAGTTACTCGATCATTCTAGCGGGAGGGTCTGCCAAAAACATTCAGTACTTC
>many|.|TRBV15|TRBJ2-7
CATSRDPGAYEQYF
TGTGCCACCAGCAGAGATCCGGGGGCCTACGAGCAGTACTTC
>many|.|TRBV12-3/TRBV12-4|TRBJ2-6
CASSLGVGDLSGANVLTF
TGTGCCAGCAGTTTAGGGGTTGGGGATCTCTCTGGGGCCAACGTCCTGACTTTC
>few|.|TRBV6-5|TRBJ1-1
CASSYSFPTEAFF
TGTGCCAGCAGTTATAGTTTTCCCACTGAAGCTTTCTTT
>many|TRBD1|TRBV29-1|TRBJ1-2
CSVWDRARSPYTF
TGCAGCGTTTGGGACAGGGCCAGGAGCCCCTACACCTTC
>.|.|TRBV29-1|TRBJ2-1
CSVDMSGVNEQFF
TGCAGCGTTGACATGTCAGGGGTCAATGAGCAGTTCTTC
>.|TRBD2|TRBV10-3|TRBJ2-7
CAISEATSGSYEQYF
TGTGCCATCAGTGAGGCTACTAGCGGGTCCTACGAGCAGTACTTC
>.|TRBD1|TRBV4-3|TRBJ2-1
CASSQRWGQGNNEQFF
TGCGCCAGCAGCCAACGTTGGGGACAGGGGAACAATGAGCAGTTCTTC
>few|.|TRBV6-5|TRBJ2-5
CASSYSGVNQETQYF
TGTGCCAGCAGTTACTCTGGAGTTAACCAAGAGACCCAGTACTTC
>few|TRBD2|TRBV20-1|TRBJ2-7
CSASSLAGLVYEQYF
TGCAGTGCTAGTTCCCTAGCGGGATTAGTCTACGAGCAGTACTTC